One sample yielded the 5 T cell receptor beta chains listed below, sequenced in a study of CD8 T cells in ankylosing spondylitis. In TCRdb, the 5' RACE reads were re-called with MiXCR into one record per CDR3 protein. The data hold 200,000 to 250,000 distinct CDR3 sequences, with about 26% observed a single time. The sample comprised blood, either unsorted or a sorted T cell fraction (not recorded which). The source is a male donor with ankylosing spondylitis or in good health (not recorded which).

J is TRBJ2-3 and V is TRBV10-3; TRBD1 matches 9 bases. The CDR3 is 15 residues long. The V and J ends lost 5 bases and 2 bases, in that order; junction bases with no gene match: 5. Germline CDR1 reads ENHRY; CDR2 reads SYGVKD. Here the CDR3 reads CAISTRDRDTDTQYF. As DNA, the CDR3 is TGTGCCATCAGTACCCGGGACAGGGACACAGATACGCAGTATTTT.

The table lists this clonotype with many counts. The chain couples TRBV5-1 to TRBJ2-1; maybe TRBD1 (6 bases). The germline V gene encodes CDR1 SGHRS and CDR2 YFSETQ. The CDR3 is 14 amino acids. V lost 4 bases and J lost 8, with 16 bases in between. The CDR3 DNA follows: TGCGCCAGCAGCAGTAACCCAGGGGTCGATGAGCAGTTCTTC. Translated, it gives CASSSNPGVDEQFF.

The J gene is TRBJ1-5, the V gene TRBV6-1, with D unresolved. CDR3 length: 15 amino acids. Per the germline V gene, CDR1 is MNHNS and CDR2 is SASEGT. Trimming pared 8 bases from V and 5 bases from J, leaving 19 bases between. The CDR3 sequence: CASGSRGGGDQPQHF. CDR3 DNA sequence: TGTGCCAGCGGCTCCCGGGGTGGTGGGGATCAGCCCCAGCATTTT.

The sample holds a few counts of this clonotype. V is TRBV20-1 and J is TRBJ1-1; possible D gene TRBD1, 6 bases. CDR3 size: 12 residues. The germline V gene has CDR1 DFQATT and CDR2 SNEGSKA (reference sequence). V was pared by 1 base and J by 13 bases, with 16 bases between. The CDR3 is CSARARVEDSFF. The CDR3 region has the DNA TGCAGTGCTAGAGCAAGGGTGGAGGACAGTTTCTTT.

This clonotype has ten or more counts. The V gene is TRBV7-2, the J gene TRBJ1-4; possible D gene TRBD1, 6 bases. Trimming shortened V by 5 bases and J by 6 bases, and 13 bases separated the two germline ends. There are 14 residues in the CDR3. CDR1 and CDR2 (germline): SGHTA, FQGNSA. CDR3: CASSLQGGDEKLFF. For the CDR3, the DNA is TGTGCCAGCAGCCTACAGGGAGGGGATGAAAAACTGTTTTTT.